Listed here are 26 T cell receptor beta chains from one sample, sequenced in a study of immune heterogeneity within non-small cell lung tumors. The TCR beta CDR3 region underwent multiplex PCR amplification with 32 V and 13 J primers. TCRdb analysed the multiplex PCR reads with MiXCR anew, one entry per CDR3 protein. The sample comprises 2,000 to 2,500 distinct CDR3 sequences, around 30% of which are singletons, and approximately 15% rests with the top ten. With around 550 ng used per sample, the template was genomic DNA from bulk tumor. The authors collected several far-apart biopsies from each primary tumor during surgery. Patients had untreated, newly diagnosed non-small cell lung cancer and underwent curative surgery. The sample taken for sequencing was lung tumor tissue. Every receptor here comes from a man aged 55 to 69 with non-small cell lung cancer.

This clonotype is labeled as large. The chain recombines TRBV4-3 with TRBJ2-7; D might be TRBD2 (5 bases). Germline CDR1 and CDR2: LGHNA and YSLEER. The V end was cut by 0 bases, the J end by 3 bases, with 6 bases between. This CDR3 is 13 amino acids long. The CDR3 loop is CASSQELDYEQYF. CDR3 DNA sequence: TGCGCCAGCAGCCAAGAACTAGACTACGAGCAGTACTTC.

The rearrangement links TRBV2 to TRBJ2-1, with 7 bases matching TRBD2. CDR1 SNHLY and CDR2 FYNNEI come from the germline V gene. J lost 10 bases, V lost 7 bases, and 10 bases had no gene match. The CDR3 has 13 amino acids. For the CDR3, the DNA is TGTGCCAGCATTGGGCTAGCGGTCACAGAGCAGTTCTTC. Its translation: CASIGLAVTEQFF.

The V call is TRBV29-1, the J call TRBJ2-1; TRBD2 matches at 7 bases. V dropped 7 bases and J dropped 3; count of bases not matched to a gene: 6. CDR3 length equals 13 residues. From germline, CDR1 is SQVTM and CDR2 ANQGSEA. The CDR3 region is CSAKTSSYNEQFF. The DNA of the CDR3 is TGCAGCGCTAAGACTAGCAGCTACAATGAGCAGTTCTTC.

By its share, this clonotype is medium-sized. The V gene is TRBV11-2, the J gene TRBJ1-1; tentatively, D is TRBD1 (6 bases). V lost 1 base and J 5 bases, leaving 14 bases between the germline ends. This CDR3 is built from 15 residues. CDR1 and CDR2 (germline): SGHAT, FQNNGV. DNA of the CDR3: TGTGCCAGCAGCTTAGCGGGAGGGGGGTATACTGAAGCTTTCTTT. Protein: CASSLAGGGYTEAFF. The variable domain in full, with the rest retrieved from reference TRBV11-2 and TRBJ1-1, is EAGVAQSPRYKIIEKRQSVAFWCNPISGHATLYWYQQILGQGPKLLIQFQNNGVVDDSQLPKDRFSAERLKGVDSTLKIQPAKLEDSAVYLCASSLAGGGYTEAFFGQGTRLTVV.

This clonotype is deemed medium-sized (0.01 to 0.1%). The chain joins TRBV27 to TRBJ1-5; 8 nucleotides agree with TRBD1. Trimming removed 5 bases from V and 9 bases from J; junction bases left unmatched: 6. From germline, CDR1 is MNHEY and CDR2 SMNVEV (reference sequence). The length of the CDR3 is 13 residues. The CDR3 region has the DNA TGTGCCAGCAGTCCCGGGACAGGTGGGCCCCAGCATTTT. Amino acids: CASSPGTGGPQHF.

In this sample, this clonotype turned up a few times. A junction end diverges from the germline sequence, so it may reflect a read error. The chain carries TRBV7-8 and TRBJ2-3; 8 positions agree with TRBD2. Germline V lookup: CDR1 SGHVS, CDR2 FQNEAQ. The CDR3 contains 13 residues. CDR3 loop: CPSREGGRDTQYF. As DNA, the CDR3 is TGTCCCAGCAGGGAGGGCGGGAGGGATACGCAGTATTTT.

This clonotype counts as medium-sized. This chain joins TRBV4-3 and TRBJ1-2; 9 bases align to TRBD1. After removal of 1 base from V and 3 bases from J, the junction contained 12 bases not matched to a gene. The germline gives CDR1 LGHNA, CDR2 YSLEER. The CDR3 has 18 amino acids. The CDR3 bases are TGCGCCAGCAGCCAAGGGCCAGACCGGGACAGGGATGACTATGGCTACACCTTC. Its translation is CASSQGPDRDRDDYGYTF.

This clonotype counts as medium-sized (0.01 to 0.1%). The gene calls are TRBV11-2 and TRBJ2-3; TRBD2 aligns across 7 bases. The CDR3 runs to 16 residues. Trimming removed 1 base from V and 5 bases from J; junction bases left unmatched: 9. Germline lookup yields CDR1 SGHAT and CDR2 FQNNGV. CDR3 nucleotides: TGTGCCAGCAGCTTAGCTCGTGGGAGGGGTAGAGATACGCAGTATTTT. Translated, it gives CASSLARGRGRDTQYF. The variable domain in full, completed from reference TRBV11-2 and TRBJ2-3, reads EAGVAQSPRYKIIEKRQSVAFWCNPISGHATLYWYQQILGQGPKLLIQFQNNGVVDDSQLPKDRFSAERLKGVDSTLKIQPAKLEDSAVYLCASSLARGRGRDTQYFGPGTRLTVL.

This clonotype is deemed large. The chain employs TRBV5-4 and TRBJ1-4; D is possibly TRBD1 (5 bases). CDR1 is SGHNT, CDR2 YYREEE, per germline (reference sequence). V lost 0 bases and J 8 bases, leaving 11 bases between the germline ends. The CDR3 consists of 14 residues. CDR3 nucleotides: TGTGCCAGCAGCTTGGAGGGGTTAGGGGAAAAACTGTTTTTT. Translated: CASSLEGLGEKLFF.

By frequency in the sample, this clonotype is large. The chain is built from TRBV5-1 and TRBJ2-7; 14 bases map to TRBD2. This CDR3 has 16 amino acids. Germline V gene data show CDR1 as SGHRS and CDR2 as YFSETQ. The V gene end was trimmed by 2 bases and the J gene end by 3 bases; junction bases not matched to a gene: 4. The CDR3 sequence is CASSLWGTSGSYEQYF. The CDR3 DNA is TGCGCCAGCAGCTTATGGGGGACTAGCGGGAGCTACGAGCAGTACTTC.

This clonotype was picked up a small number of times. The rearrangement uses TRBV28 and TRBJ2-3, with 7 bases identical to TRBD2. This CDR3 contains 15 residues. V trimming: 2 bases; J trimming: 0 bases; junction bases outside the gene matches: 2. Germline CDR1 MDHEN, CDR2 SYDVKM. The CDR3 reads CASSLDSGSTDTQYF. CDR3 in DNA: TGTGCCAGCAGTTTAGATAGCGGGAGCACAGATACGCAGTATTTT. Looking up the rest from reference TRBV28 and TRBJ2-3 gives the full variable domain: DVKVTQSSRYLVKRTGEKVFLECVQDMDHENMFWYRQDPGLGLRLIYFSYDVKMKEKGDIPEGYSVSREKKERFSLILESASTNQTSMYLCASSLDSGSTDTQYFGPGTRLTVL.

The CDR3 coding sequence is TGTGCCAGCAGTGTGGGACAGGAGAAAAAACTGTTTTTT. Protein sequence: CASSVGQEKKLFF. The chain joins TRBV6-1 to TRBJ1-4, with TRBD1 matching over 8 bases. V gave up 4 bases and J gave up 9 bases; unmatched junction bases: 4. Germline V gene data show CDR1 as MNHNS and CDR2 as SASEGT. The CDR3 has 13 residues.

This clonotype is large (0.1 to 1%) by share. This chain connects TRBV5-1 to TRBJ2-1; 9 bases fit TRBD2. V lost 0 bases and J lost 2; bases outside the gene matches: 0. The CDR3 spans 15 residues. The germline V gene encodes CDR1 SGHRS and CDR2 YFSETQ. The CDR3 sequence: CASSLGLAAYNEQFF. In DNA, the CDR3 is TGCGCCAGCAGCTTGGGACTAGCGGCCTACAATGAGCAGTTCTTC.

This clonotype counts as medium-sized (0.01 to 0.1%). J is TRBJ2-7 and V is TRBV27, with unresolved D. CDR1 and CDR2 (germline): MNHEY, SMNVEV (reference sequence). The CDR3 runs 15 residues. V lost 5 bases and J 2 bases, leaving 16 bases between the germline ends. The CDR3 DNA sequence: TGTGCCAGCAGTCTGGGTTCCCCATGGGCCTACGAGCAGTACTTC. Protein product: CASSLGSPWAYEQYF.

CDR3 in amino acids: CATRSSGRLETQYF. DNA for the CDR3: TGTGCCACCAGGTCTAGCGGGAGGTTGGAGACCCAGTACTTC. V and J are TRBV15 and TRBJ2-5; the match to TRBD2 covers 11 bases. Trimming took 6 bases from V and 5 from J; bases not matched to a gene: 5. This CDR3 is 14 amino acids long. In germline, CDR1 is LNHNV, CDR2 YYDKDF (reference sequence).

By its share, this clonotype is medium-sized. This chain joins TRBV30 and TRBJ2-7; D tentatively fits TRBD1 or TRBD2 (5 bases each). There are 11 residues in the CDR3. V lost 5 bases and J lost 6, with 11 bases in between. Germline CDR1 and CDR2: GTSNPN and SVGIG (reference sequence). The CDR3, as DNA: TGTGCCTGGTCCAACGGGGCCGAGCAGTACTTC. Protein product: CAWSNGAEQYF.

As for this clonotype: Since a much larger clone is just one base distant, this may be a read error. This chain connects TRBV5-1 to TRBJ1-2; TRBD1 might be the D (6 bases). The germline V gene has CDR1 SGHRS and CDR2 YFSETQ. This CDR3 is 14 amino acids long. V lost 0 bases and J lost 10, with 16 bases in between. The CDR3 coding sequence is TGCGCCAGCAGCTTGGAGGGGGGTGCCGGTGTCTACACCTTC. Translated, it gives CASSLEGGAGVYTF.

The chain has TRBV19 and TRBJ1-1; D not certain. The CDR3 totals 13 residues. Germline V lookup: CDR1 LNHDA, CDR2 SQIVND (reference sequence). V gave up 5 bases and J gave up 3 bases, with 10 bases separating them. The CDR3 sequence: CASSPPLHTEAFF. The CDR3 nucleotides are TGTGCCAGTAGTCCCCCCCTACACACTGAAGCTTTCTTT.

Sample share makes this clonotype medium-sized (0.01 to 0.1%). V usage is TRBV6-1 and J usage is TRBJ1-1, with no clear D. This CDR3 is 11 amino acids long. Germline V lookup: CDR1 MNHNS, CDR2 SASEGT. V was cut by 7 bases and J by 3 bases, with 6 bases left in between. CDR3 amino acids: CASTSYTEAFF. DNA for the CDR3: TGTGCCAGCACGAGCTACACTGAAGCTTTCTTT.

The rearrangement uses TRBV6-2 or TRBV6-3 and TRBJ1-5; D unresolved. The germline V gene encodes CDR1 MNHEY and CDR2 SVGEGT. The germline V and J ends were trimmed by 7 bases and 2 bases, with 15 bases remaining between them. This CDR3 contains 15 residues. The CDR3 here is CASMSGKSGNQPQHF. CDR3 nucleotide sequence: TGTGCCAGCATGTCGGGGAAGAGTGGCAATCAGCCCCAGCATTTT.

The genes are TRBV19 and TRBJ2-3, with a possible D match to TRBD1 (8 bases). This CDR3 spans 15 amino acids. Trimming left V 5 bases short and J 4 bases short, with 16 bases between. Germline V gives CDR1 LNHDA, CDR2 SQIVND (reference sequence). The CDR3 coding sequence is TGTGCCAGTAGTGCTACAGGGGGGGGGGCAGATACGCAGTATTTT. It translates to CASSATGGGADTQYF.

The chain joins TRBV20-1 to TRBJ2-7, with TRBD2 identical over 8 bases. CDR1 and CDR2 from the germline V gene are DFQATT and SNEGSKA (reference sequence). Trimming cost V 1 base and J 6 bases; bases outside gene matches: 8. CDR3 length equals 14 residues. CDR3 in DNA: TGCAGTGCTAGAGGCCCCAGCGGGAGCTCCGAGCAGTACTTC. Translation: CSARGPSGSSEQYF.

This clonotype is judged medium-sized. The gene calls are TRBV6-2 or TRBV6-3 and TRBJ2-6; D may match TRBD1 or TRBD2 (5 bases each). The CDR3 is made up of 17 amino acids. Germline CDR1 reads MNHEY; CDR2 reads SVGEGT. The V end was cut by 10 bases, the J end by 1 base, with 20 bases between. CDR3 nucleotide sequence: TGTGCCATCTCGGGGCCATATCGCTCGTCTGGGGCCAACGTCCTGACTTTC. As protein: CAISGPYRSSGANVLTF.

Sample share makes this clonotype medium-sized (0.01 to 0.1%). The rearrangement uses TRBV4-1 and TRBJ1-2; the D gene is possibly TRBD1 (5 bases). CDR3 length: 13 residues. V lost 5 bases, J lost 5 bases, and 12 bases lay in between. Germline CDR1 is MGHRA and CDR2 is YSYEKL. The CDR3: CASSSQAGYGYTF. CDR3 sequence (DNA): TGCGCCAGCAGCTCTCAGGCAGGGTATGGCTACACCTTC.

The CDR3 DNA sequence: TGTGCCAGCAGCCTCGACGTAAAGACAGATACGCAGTATTTT. Amino acids: CASSLDVKTDTQYF. The V call is TRBV4-2, the J call TRBJ2-3; D call uncertain. With 4 bases removed from V and 3 bases from J, the gap between germline ends came to 11 bases. Per the germline V gene, CDR1 is LGHNA and CDR2 is YNFKEQ. This CDR3 region has 14 residues.

By share, this clonotype counts as medium-sized. The rearrangement uses TRBV27 and TRBJ2-7, with 8 nucleotides matching TRBD1. Germline assignment: CDR1 MNHEY and CDR2 SMNVEV (reference sequence). This CDR3 region has 15 residues. Losses at the gene ends were 0 bases for V and 5 bases for J; bases not matched to a gene: 6. Here the CDR3 DNA reads TGTGCCAGCAGTTTATCTTGGACAGGGATCCACGAGCAGTACTTC. Protein product: CASSLSWTGIHEQYF.